The source of this TCR beta chain is a study of shared clonotypes between healthy human individuals. CDR1 and CDR2 (germline): SGHRS, YFSETQ. Deletions cut 3 bases from V and 5 bases from J, with 14 bases between. The CDR3 extends over 14 amino acids. Assay used: immunoSEQ multiplex PCR; TCRdb lists only in-frame clones, some missing. The data contain under 2.5 million clones, 85% to 95% of them singletons. In regard to this clone: At the DNA level, this CDR3 is encoded by other sequences in the same sample as well.

The sequenced sample consisted of naive CD4+ T cells from PBMCs. As to subset: CD45RA+ positively selected. The J gene is TRBJ2-5, the V gene TRBV5-1; D is ambiguous. The receptor comes from a man aged 18 to 35 in good health. Some clones in this sample may be carry-over from other donors' samples. CDR3 loop: CASSSQTVGETQYF. DNA of the CDR3: TGCGCCAGCAGCTCACAGACCGTGGGGGAGACCCAGTACTTC.